This T cell receptor (beta chain) was captured by sequencing in a study of OX40 agonist ivuxolimab in advanced cancers. About the research overall: It was ivuxolimab, an agonistic anti-OX40 (CD134) antibody, that patients were treated with. Every patient in dose escalation had hepatocellular carcinoma, melanoma, renal cell or head and neck cancer. Among those treated, three patients had partial responses, one with hepatocellular carcinoma and two with cutaneous melanoma.

Germline CDR1 reads WSHSY; CDR2 reads SAAADI. V dropped 4 bases and J dropped 2; count of bases not matched to a gene: 3. The CDR3 has 14 amino acids. Using immunoSEQ multiplex PCR, the repertoire was profiled, and TCRdb retains in-frame clones only, with some absent. The sample consists of tens of thousands of clones, 80% to 95% of them appearing once. This clone has just one count. The rearrangement links TRBV10-2 to TRBJ1-1; TRBD1 matches 8 bases. The sequence derives from an adult with an advanced solid tumor such as melanoma, head and neck, liver or kidney cancer. Sequencing was performed on CD4+ or CD8+ T cells sorted from blood, taken in a trial of the OX40 agonist ivuxolimab. The CDR3 nucleotides read TGCGCCAGCAGTGGGCAGGGGGCTAACACTGAAGCTTTCTTT. Protein: CASSGQGANTEAFF.